This T cell receptor beta chain emerged from a study of beta chain features in type 1 diabetes. The CDR3 loop spans 14 amino acids. Germline V CDR1 and CDR2: SGHDT, YYEEEE. Trimming cost V 4 bases and J 4 bases, with 13 bases left between them. Based on CD45RO/CCR7/CD25/CD127/CD95/CD27, CD4+ regulatory, stem cell-like memory, naive and central memory cells were sorted. The study, taken as a whole, reports: Equally in patients and controls, shorter templates might have been favored by PCR. All four CD4+ subsets from Type 1 diabetes patients carried moderately but significantly shorter TCRB CDR3s. In these data, an HLA type influence on TCRB rearrangement remained unresolved.

cDNA synthesis used the whole RNA isolate, giving expressed TCRB sequences. Clones were sequenced by immunoSEQ multiplex PCR, and TCRdb holds only the in-frame ones, with some missing. Among 300,000 to 350,000 clones, 9.3% were seen once, and the ten largest hold about 1%. As concerns this clone: Its antigen is not known.

V and J are TRBV5-6 and TRBJ2-3; the D gene is possibly TRBD1 (6 bases). The source material was central memory CD4+ T cells from blood. The source is a man younger than 40 with type 1 diabetes. The CDR3 is CASSANEGADTQYF. CDR3 nucleotide sequence: TGTGCCAGCAGCGCAAATGAGGGGGCAGATACGCAGTATTTT.